This TCR beta chain was recovered during a study of cytomegalovirus exposure and HLA in healthy donors. Study-wide findings and caveats: Cytomegalovirus-associated TCR beta chains were listed, numbering some 150.

These donors counted as nominally healthy when sampled, but unrecorded immune exposures were likely. A note on this clone: Its specificity is not known.

PCR employed 60 Vbeta and 13 Jbeta primers. The method was immunoSEQ multiplex PCR; TCRdb's version includes in-frame clones alone and lacks a portion of them. The sample totals 60,000 to 65,000 clones. Looked up from germline, CDR1 is GTSNPN and CDR2 is SVGIG (reference sequence). The length of the CDR3 is 13 residues. V was pared by 4 bases and J by 5 bases, with 7 bases of the junction left unmatched. The chain is built from TRBV30 and TRBJ2-5; 7 bases map to TRBD1. The TCR originated in a man younger than 40 in good health and CMV-seropositive. Source material: PBMCs. The CDR3 reads CAWTQGDRETQYF. The CDR3 nucleotides are TGTGCCTGGACCCAGGGGGATCGGGAGACCCAGTACTTC.